This T cell receptor beta chain comes out of a study of blood T cells in healthy people across ages. Study results and caveats: In long-lived donors, naive CD4+ cell counts and diversity exceeded those of aged donors. A roughly linear age-dependent decrease characterized TCR beta diversity per million T cells.

A J-beta primer mix and a sample-barcoded 5' primer were used in a second PCR of about 6 to 12 cycles. Each cDNA molecule received a tag from a template-switch adaptor that had 12 random nucleotides. TCRdb independently ran MiXCR on the 5' RACE reads; one entry per CDR3 protein. This table holds about 1 million distinct CDR3 sequences, over 35% found once. Concerning this clonotype itself: Its cognate antigen is unknown.

The sample consisted of blood. This clonotype was obtained from a woman in her sixties or seventies in good health.

CDR3 loop: CASSLFSSVDEQYF. CDR3 DNA sequence: TGTGCCAGCAGTTTATTCTCTAGCGTAGACGAGCAGTACTTC. V and J are TRBV27 and TRBJ2-5; a weak D match, TRBD2 (6 bases). The J call may be in error: the DNA end matches TRBJ2-7 better. Per germline, CDR1 MNHEY and CDR2 SMNVEV (reference sequence). The CDR3 runs to 14 residues.